Listed below are T cell receptor beta chains from one sample, sequenced in a study of T cell clonotyping in hematopoietic cell transplantation. Some clones are missing from TCRdb's copy, which holds only in-frame ones; the method was immunoSEQ multiplex PCR. The sample records about 5,700 clones, 70% to 85% being singletons. The sequences come from PBMCs, collected 100 days after allogeneic stem cell transplant. Receptors were obtained from a male patient aged 45 to 59 who had an allogeneic stem cell transplant from an unrelated donor, so the T cells may come from the graft donor. Some clones in this sample may be carry-over from other donors' samples. The CDR3 runs from the conserved cysteine through the conserved F or W. A D gene is named only where the DNA matches it firmly. Some rows mark clone size as missing; the rest say once, few, many or name a class of expanded clone.

TRBJ1-5 | 15 | TRBV28 | . | . | CASTPGSLANQPQHF | TGTGCCAGCACCCCGGGGTCATTAGCAAATCAGCCCCAGCATTTT
TRBJ2-6 | 12 | TRBV30 | . | . | CAWSDGANVLTF | TGTGCCTGGTCGGACGGGGCCAACGTCCTGACTTTC
TRBJ1-5 | 14 | TRBV6-5 | . | TRBD1 | CASSPGGRNQPQHF | TGTGCCAGCAGTCCAGGGGGCCGCAATCAGCCCCAGCATTTT
TRBJ2-7 | 16 | TRBV5-1 | . | TRBD2 | CASSLDYGTRSSEQYF | TGCGCCAGCAGCTTAGACTATGGGACTAGGTCATCCGAGCAGTACTTC
TRBJ1-2 | 14 | TRBV5-1 | . | . | CASSLETPRYGYTF | TGCGCCAGCAGCTTGGAAACACCGAGGTATGGCTACACCTTC
TRBJ2-3 | 13 | TRBV7-9 | . | . | CASSLTGPDTQYF | TGTGCCAGCAGCCTTACAGGGCCAGATACGCAGTATTTT
TRBJ1-5 | 13 | TRBV27 | . | . | CASSLSTEQPQHF | TGTGCCAGCAGTTTATCGACAGAACAGCCCCAGCATTTT
TRBJ1-2 | 16 | TRBV25-1 | . | TRBD1 | CASSGRQGAMVYGYTF | TGTGCCAGCAGTGGGCGACAGGGGGCGATGGTCTATGGCTACACCTTC
TRBJ2-1 | 15 | TRBV5-6 | . | . | CASSLSLNSYNEQFF | TGTGCCAGCAGCTTGTCGCTGAACTCCTACAATGAGCAGTTCTTC
TRBJ1-1 | 14 | TRBV5-5 | large | TRBD1 | CASSYRGLVTEAFF | TGTGCCAGCAGCTACAGGGGGCTGGTCACTGAAGCTTTCTTT
TRBJ1-2 | 12 | TRBV30 | . | . | CAWSVQAIGYTF | TGTGCCTGGAGTGTCCAGGCGATCGGCTACACCTTC
TRBJ1-2 | 14 | TRBV30 | . | . | CAWTPWTDNYGYTF | TGTGCCTGGACCCCTTGGACAGATAACTATGGCTACACCTTC
TRBJ2-3 | 13 | TRBV30 | . | TRBD2 | CAWSWDYEDTQYF | TGTGCCTGGAGTTGGGACTATGAAGATACGCAGTATTTT
TRBJ1-1 | 15 | TRBV7-6 | . | TRBD1 | CASSATQGARTEAFF | TGTGCCAGCAGCGCTACGCAGGGGGCTCGGACTGAAGCTTTCTTT
TRBJ1-1 | 14 | TRBV27 | . | . | CASSLGRLNTEAFF | TGTGCCAGCAGTTTAGGACGGCTGAACACTGAAGCTTTCTTT
TRBJ1-3 | 13 | TRBV30 | . | . | CAWSVNGRNTIYF | TGTGCCTGGAGTGTAAACGGGAGAAACACCATATATTTT
TRBJ1-4 | 18 | TRBV4-2 | . | . | CASRHQVGREGLNEKLFF | TGTGCCAGCAGACACCAGGTGGGGCGAGAGGGCCTTAATGAAAAACTGTTTTTT
TRBJ1-2 | 15 | TRBV28 | . | TRBD1 | CASSAPGQGRLGYTF | TGTGCCAGCAGTGCACCGGGACAGGGACGTCTTGGCTACACCTTC